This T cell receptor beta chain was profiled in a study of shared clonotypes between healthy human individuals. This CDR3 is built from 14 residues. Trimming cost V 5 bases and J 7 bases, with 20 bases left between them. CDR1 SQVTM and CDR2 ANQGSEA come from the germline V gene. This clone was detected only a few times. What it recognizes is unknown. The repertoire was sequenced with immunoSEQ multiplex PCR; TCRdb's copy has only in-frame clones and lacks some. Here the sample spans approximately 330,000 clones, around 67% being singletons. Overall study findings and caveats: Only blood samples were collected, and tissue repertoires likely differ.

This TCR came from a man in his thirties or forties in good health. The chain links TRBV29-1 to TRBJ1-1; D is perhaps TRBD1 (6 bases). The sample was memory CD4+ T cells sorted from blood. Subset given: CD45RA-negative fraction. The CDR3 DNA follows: TGCAGCGTTTCGGTCGGGGGCGGGGGTAGTGAAGCTTTCTTT. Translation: CSVSVGGGGSEAFF.